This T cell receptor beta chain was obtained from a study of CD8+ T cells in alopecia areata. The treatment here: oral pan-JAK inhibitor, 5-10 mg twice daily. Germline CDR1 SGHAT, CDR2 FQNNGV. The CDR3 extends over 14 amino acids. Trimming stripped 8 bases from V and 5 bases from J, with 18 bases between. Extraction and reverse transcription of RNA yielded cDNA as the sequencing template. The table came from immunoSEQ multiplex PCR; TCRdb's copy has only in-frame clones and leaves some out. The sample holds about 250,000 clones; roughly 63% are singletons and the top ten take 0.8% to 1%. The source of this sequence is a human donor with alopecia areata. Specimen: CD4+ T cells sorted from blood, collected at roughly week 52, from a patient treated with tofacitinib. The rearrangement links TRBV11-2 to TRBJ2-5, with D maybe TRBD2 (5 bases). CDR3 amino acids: CASLPVYGGETQYF. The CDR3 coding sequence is TGTGCCAGCCTGCCTGTTTACGGCGGGGAGACCCAGTACTTC. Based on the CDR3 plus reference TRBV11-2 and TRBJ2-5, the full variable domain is EAGVAQSPRYKIIEKRQSVAFWCNPISGHATLYWYQQILGQGPKLLIQFQNNGVVDDSQLPKDRFSAERLKGVDSTLKIQPAKLEDSAVYLCASLPVYGGETQYFGPGTRLLVL.